This TCR beta chain was identified during a study of PD-1 blockade in classical Hodgkin lymphoma. Study-level information: Nivolumab 3 mg/kg was given intravenously every 2 weeks.

Here immunoSEQ multiplex PCR was the method, and the copy in TCRdb shows in-frame clones only, minus some. Found here are about 59,000 clones, about nine tenths of them singletons; the top ten hold 9.7%. No patient escaped relapse after autologous stem cell transplantation, and brentuximab vedotin exposure varied. Complete response, partial response or progressive disease constituted the best response categories observed. CDR1 LNHDA and CDR2 SQIVND come from the germline V gene (reference sequence). Trimming removed 3 bases from V and 10 bases from J, with 7 bases in between. The CDR3 sequence is 11 residues long.

This clonotype originated in a human donor with classical Hodgkin lymphoma. The rearrangement links TRBV19 to TRBJ2-1; no clear D gene. This specimen was peripheral blood mononuclear cells (PBMCs), taken at baseline. The CDR3 nucleotides are TGTGCCAGTAGTATCTGGGAAGAGCAGTTCTTC. Protein product: CASSIWEEQFF.